This T cell receptor (beta chain) was documented in a study of T-cell reconstitution after alpha-beta-depleted transplantation in children. With 3 bases removed from V and 1 base from J, the gap between germline ends came to 10 bases. The CDR3 contains 15 residues. CDR1 and CDR2 from the germline V gene are SGHRS and YFSETQ. This clonotype was recorded many times. Unique molecular identifiers featured in how the TCRbeta library was prepared. One entry per CDR3 protein, called by TCRdb with MiXCR from the PCR reads. This table holds 230,000 or so distinct CDR3 sequences, roughly a tenth found once. This clonotype was obtained from a human donor who donated a stem cell graft to a child with SCID. V and J are TRBV5-1 and TRBJ2-2; D could derive from TRBD1 or TRBD2 (6 bases each). The sample was PBMCs from the stem cell graft donor, taken from the stem cell graft. The CDR3, as DNA: TGCGCCAGCAGCTGGGGGGCGCGGAACACCGGGGAGCTGTTTTTT. It encodes CASSWGARNTGELFF. Full variable domain (missing parts from reference TRBV5-1 and TRBJ2-2): KAGVTQTPRYLIKTRGQQVTLSCSPISGHRSVSWYQQTPGQGLQFLFEYFSETQRNKGNFPGRFSGRQFSNSRSEMNVSTLELGDSALYLCASSWGARNTGELFFGEGSRLTVL.